This T cell receptor (beta chain) was retrieved from a study of blood T cell repertoires in COVID-19 (TCRdb year 2020). Describing the broader study: Samples from collaborators originated in the United States, Italy and Spain and spanned both the acute and convalescent phases of COVID-19. The repertoires were released in a freely available public database meant as a resource for research on the immune response to SARS-CoV-2. The dataset comprised deeply sampled blood TCRbeta repertoires from subjects exposed to, actively infected with, or recovered from COVID-19. The sample metadata nearly always contained a de-identified subject ID, COVID-19 status, age in years and sex. Where available, HLA class I and class II types were taken from metadata supplied by the sample provider and were not determined by assay-based typing. The prospective study material was composed of cDNA or gDNA derived from T cells, B-cell-depleted T cells, or PBMCs. The samples were drawn from two sources: the first 160 participants of the ongoing ImmuneRACE study, and 1,254 subjects contributed by 6 global collaborators.

On the study overall, not on this receptor specifically: Clinical and demographic metadata were provided uncurated, with the amount varying by source and participant.

The germline V gene supplies CDR1 SGHTA and CDR2 FQGNSA. The cysteine opens and the phenylalanine closes a CDR3 of 15 amino acids. Only the CDR3 portion is preserved as DNA: 45 bases, with reading frame beginning at the first base. V lost 5 bases and J lost 0 bases, and the count of bases not matched to a germline gene is 3. The collaborating institutions used their own protocols to collect whole blood in K2EDTA tubes. For TCRbeta analysis, collaborators shipped samples in one of three forms: frozen whole blood, isolated PBMCs, or DNA extracted from either of those sample types. The immunoSEQ Assay, a bias-controlled multiplex PCR, was used to amplify TCRbeta CDR3 regions from genomic DNA. On the study's bioinformatics: The number of nucleated cells in each sample was estimated by amplification of reference gene primers within the assay. Sequence reads were collapsed and filtered to measure the absolute abundance of every unique TCRbeta CDR3 rearrangement. For each sample, productive Simpson clonality was calculated by taking the square root of Simpson's diversity index across productive rearrangements. TCRdb obtained this table from immuneACCESS and retained in-frame rearrangements with V and J assigned. These tables miss some clones; where compared with another copy, unresolved V genes account for less than half of the shortfall, and the remainder is unexplained. V and J calls and clone size are given by that table; D and trimming were obtained from the DNA. The sample data list 50,000 to 55,000 clones, and about nine tenths of these were observed just once. The ten biggest clones cover about 6.7% of the sample.

In regard to this clone: Which antigen it targets is not known. Per-base qualities were not stored, and no clone one base away is much larger.

The chain uses TRBV7-2 and TRBJ1-3, with 8 junctional bases fitting TRBD1. Source material: peripheral blood. This TCR was recovered from a man aged 50-60 years with active COVID-19. The DNA sequence follows: TGTGCCAGCAGCCAGGACAGGGTCTCTGGAAACACCATATATTTT. Translation gives CASSQDRVSGNTIYF.